A single sample gave rise to the 24 T cell receptor beta chains below, sequenced in a study of cytomegalovirus exposure and HLA in healthy donors. With 60 Vbeta and 13 Jbeta primers, the PCR was carried out. Clones were sequenced by immunoSEQ multiplex PCR, and TCRdb holds only the in-frame ones, with some missing. The sample consists of approximately 110,000 clones, about two thirds of them appearing once. Sample: PBMCs. The receptors come from a man aged 25-40 years in good health and CMV-seropositive.

V gene TRBV4-3 combines with J gene TRBJ1-4, with 7 bases matching TRBD1. The CDR3 has 20 residues. The V and J ends lost 0 bases and 2 bases, in that order; junction bases with no gene match: 15. The germline CDR1 and CDR2 sequences are LGHNA and YSLEER. The CDR3 coding sequence is TGCGCCAGCAGCCAAGATACCGGAACAGGGGCGTTTATGACTAATGAAAAACTGTTTTTT. This translates into CASSQDTGTGAFMTNEKLFF.

The chain recombines TRBV5-5 with TRBJ2-3, with 9 bases identical to TRBD2. There are 17 residues in the CDR3. Germline trimming cut 0 bases from V and 3 bases from J; bases unmatched to any gene: 8. CDR1 and CDR2 (germline): SGHKS, YYEKEE (reference sequence). The CDR3 protein is CASSLVRREGLTDTQYF. In nucleotides, the CDR3 is TGTGCCAGCAGCTTGGTAAGGCGGGAGGGCCTGACAGATACGCAGTATTTT.

This clone was found once. The chain employs TRBV6-5 and TRBJ1-1, with D unresolved. V shed 7 bases and J shed 0 bases, with 12 bases lying between them. Germline-derived CDR1 and CDR2 are MNHEY and SVGAGI. The CDR3 spans 14 residues. CDR3 sequence (DNA): TGTGCCAGCACTCTCCCGGGTATGAACACTGAAGCTTTCTTT. Amino acids: CASTLPGMNTEAFF.

The chain uses TRBV5-6 and TRBJ2-7; 9 nucleotides line up with TRBD1. The CDR3 is 14 residues long. The germline CDR1 and CDR2 sequences are SGHDT and YYEEEE. V was clipped by 3 bases and J by 6 bases; unmatched bases: 7. The CDR3 loop reads CASSWGTGLSEQYV. DNA of the CDR3: TGTGCCAGCAGCTGGGGGACAGGGCTTAGCGAGCAGTACGTC.

The rearrangement links TRBV9 to TRBJ1-4; no clear D gene. Trimming left V 4 bases short and J 0 bases short, with 13 bases between. The CDR3 is 16 residues long. In germline, CDR1 is SGDLS, CDR2 YYNGEE. The CDR3 sequence: CASSPSGRATNEKLFF. The CDR3 coding sequence is TGTGCCAGCAGCCCGAGCGGCCGGGCAACTAATGAAAAACTGTTTTTT. The full variable domain, its missing parts supplied by reference TRBV9 and TRBJ1-4, is DSGVTQTPKHLITATGQRVTLRCSPRSGDLSVYWYQQSLDQGLQFLIQYYNGEERAKGNILERFSAQQFPDLHSELNLSSLELGDSALYFCASSPSGRATNEKLFFGSGTQLSVL.

V is TRBV30 and J is TRBJ1-2; TRBD1 might be the D (6 bases). V was pared by 3 bases and J by 0 bases, with 11 bases between. The CDR3 covers 14 residues. Germline lookup yields CDR1 GTSNPN and CDR2 SVGIG (reference sequence). For the CDR3, the DNA is TGTGCCTGGAGATCCAGGGGCTCTAACTATGGCTACACCTTC. It codes for CAWRSRGSNYGYTF.

This clone was counted between two and nine times. The chain combines TRBV18 with TRBJ1-5; no clear D gene. The CDR3 sequence is 13 residues long. Germline CDR1 and CDR2: KGHSH and LQKENI. With 3 bases removed from V and 8 bases from J, the gap between germline ends came to 11 bases. The CDR3 reads CASSPSLSEPQHF. The CDR3 nucleotides are TGTGCCAGCTCACCTAGTTTGTCGGAGCCCCAGCATTTT.

The rearrangement uses TRBV7-2 and TRBJ2-2; 8 bases align to TRBD2. The ends lost 1 base at V and 1 base at J; junction bases unmatched: 5. The CDR3 is made up of 17 amino acids. Germline CDR1 SGHTA, CDR2 FQGNSA. The CDR3 here is CASSLVAGLGNTGELFF. For the CDR3, the DNA is TGTGCCAGCAGCTTAGTCGCGGGACTAGGGAACACCGGGGAGCTGTTTTTT.

Concerning this clone: The junction departs from the called germline gene at one end, perhaps through a read error. The sample has other DNA sequences that encode this CDR3 too. V and J are TRBV5-8 and TRBJ1-6; TRBD1 might be the D (5 bases). CDR1 is SGHTS and CDR2 is YDEGEE in the germline V gene. The CDR3 runs 15 residues. The CDR3 here is CASDPEDIHNSPLHF. The CDR3, as DNA: TGCGCCAGCGACCCCGAGGACATCCATAATTCACCCCTCCACTTT.

V gene TRBV7-2 combines with J gene TRBJ2-5; TRBD2 aligns across 8 bases. Germline assignment: CDR1 SGHTA and CDR2 FQGNSA. Losses at the gene ends were 5 bases for V and 5 bases for J; bases not matched to a gene: 10. The CDR3 is 15 amino acids. CDR3 nucleotide sequence: TGTGCCAGCAGCCCCGGGACTAGATCGTGGGAGACCCAGTACTTC. Its protein product is CASSPGTRSWETQYF.

The chain joins TRBV5-6 to TRBJ2-7; 8 bases fit TRBD1. CDR1 and CDR2 from the germline V gene are SGHDT and YYEEEE. The V segment lost 0 bases and the J segment 6 bases; nucleotides outside the gene matches: 5. The CDR3 has 14 residues. DNA of the CDR3: TGTGCCAGCAGCTTGGGTGGCAGGGGGCTCGAGCAGTACGTC. Residues: CASSLGGRGLEQYV.

This rearrangement joins TRBV7-9 to TRBJ2-2; D is possibly TRBD1 (5 bases). Looked up from germline, CDR1 is SEHNR and CDR2 is FQNEAQ (reference sequence). CDR3 length: 15 amino acids. The V and J ends lost 5 bases and 0 bases respectively, with 10 bases between them. The DNA for the CDR3 is TGTGCCAGCAGCGTCGACAGTGCGAACACCGGGGAGCTGTTTTTT. This translates into CASSVDSANTGELFF. Complete variable domain (other parts from reference TRBV7-9 and TRBJ2-2): DTGVSQNPRHKITKRGQNVTFRCDPISEHNRLYWYRQTLGQGPEFLTYFQNEAQLEKSRLLSDRFSAERPKGSFSTLEIQRTEQGDSAMYLCASSVDSANTGELFFGEGSRLTVL.

This chain joins TRBV29-1 and TRBJ2-5; 9 nucleotides align to TRBD1. With 6 bases clipped from V and 2 bases from J, the junction kept 4 bases outside the gene matches. CDR3 length: 13 amino acids. Germline V gene sequence: CDR1 SQVTM, CDR2 ANQGSEA. The CDR3 nucleotides are TGCAGCGTAGCACAGGGGGCGCAAGAGACCCAGTACTTC. Encoded protein: CSVAQGAQETQYF.

The chain uses TRBV5-6 and TRBJ2-7; D might be TRBD2 (6 bases). V was clipped by 4 bases and J by 2 bases, with 16 bases between them. Germline V gives CDR1 SGHDT, CDR2 YYEEEE. The length of the CDR3 is 15 residues. This CDR3 reads CASSRTQGLPYEQYV. Here the CDR3 DNA reads TGTGCCAGCAGCCGGACGCAGGGACTGCCCTACGAGCAGTACGTC.

This clone was detected a few times. The CDR3 nucleotides read TGTGCCACTTACACCGGGGGATATAGCAATCAGCCCCAGCATTTT. Encoded protein: CATYTGGYSNQPQHF. The chain recombines TRBV2 with TRBJ1-5; a possible D gene is TRBD1 (5 bases). The CDR3 consists of 15 residues. The germline V gene encodes CDR1 SNHLY and CDR2 FYNNEI. Trimming cost V 10 bases and J 0 bases, with 16 bases left between them.

The chain uses TRBV5-4 and TRBJ2-7, with TRBD1 matching over 9 bases. V gave up 3 bases and J gave up 4 bases; unmatched junction bases: 8. The CDR3 spans 15 residues. Germline loops: CDR1 SGHNT, CDR2 YYREEE (reference sequence). CDR3 DNA sequence: TGTGCCAGCAGCTCGTTGGGGACAGGGTTGTACGAGCAGTACTTC. It specifies CASSSLGTGLYEQYF.

The chain uses TRBV19 and TRBJ1-2; 9 bases align to TRBD1. Germline V CDR1 and CDR2: LNHDA, SQIVND (reference sequence). V gave up 10 bases and J gave up 6 bases; unmatched junction bases: 9. CDR3 length: 13 residues. In DNA, the CDR3 is TGTGCCACCTCGGGACAGGGTAGGAATGGCTACACCTTC. Translation gives CATSGQGRNGYTF.

The chain combines TRBV10-3 with TRBJ2-7, with 9 bases matching TRBD2. The CDR3 has 11 amino acids. Germline V CDR1 and CDR2: ENHRY, SYGVKD. V trimming: 10 bases; J trimming: 5 bases; junction bases outside the gene matches: 3. The CDR3 nucleotides read TGTGCCACCAGCGGGGGGAACGAGCAGTACTTC. Translation gives CATSGGNEQYF.

The chain uses TRBV19 and TRBJ2-7; no clear D gene. V lost 3 bases, J lost 3 bases, and 6 bases lay in between. Per the germline V gene, CDR1 is LNHDA and CDR2 is SQIVND (reference sequence). The CDR3 has 12 amino acids. The CDR3 loop is CASSISGYEQYF. Here the CDR3 DNA reads TGTGCCAGTAGTATCTCAGGCTACGAGCAGTACTTC.

CDR3 in DNA: TGTGCCAGCAGTTTGGTCTTTCGAGCGGGAGTGCACGGGGAGCTGTTTTTT. Amino acid sequence: CASSLVFRAGVHGELFF. V usage is TRBV27 and J usage is TRBJ2-2; 8 bases fit TRBD2. V trimming: 3 bases; J trimming: 7 bases; junction bases outside the gene matches: 13. Germline V gene data show CDR1 as MNHEY and CDR2 as SMNVEV (reference sequence). The CDR3 runs 17 residues.

The table lists this clone with a few counts. This chain joins TRBV19 and TRBJ2-3; the D gene is possibly TRBD2 (6 bases). V was clipped by 8 bases and J by 0 bases, with 15 bases between them. The germline V gene has CDR1 LNHDA and CDR2 SQIVND (reference sequence). The CDR3 contains 15 residues. In DNA form, the CDR3 reads TGTGCCAGTGGGTTGGGGGGAGGTAGCACAGATACGCAGTATTTT. Translation gives CASGLGGGSTDTQYF.

The chain recombines TRBV25-1 with TRBJ2-1, with D perhaps matching TRBD2 (6 bases). V lost 5 bases to trimming and J lost 4 bases, with 21 bases between them. The CDR3 is 17 amino acids. Germline CDR1 and CDR2: MGHDK and SYGVNS. The CDR3 region is CASSTPREADLYNEQFF. CDR3 DNA: TGTGCCAGCAGTACACCGCGGGAAGCGGATTTGTACAATGAGCAGTTCTTC.

As regards this clone: Compared with germline, one end of the junction differs, possibly owing to a read error. CDR3 bases: TGTGCCAGCAGTTTATCTGTGGCGGTCGGGTCACAAGAGGCCCAGTACTTC. Protein product: CASSLSVAVGSQEAQYF. V usage is TRBV27 and J usage is TRBJ2-5; D unresolved. The CDR3 contains 17 residues. Per the germline V gene, CDR1 is MNHEY and CDR2 is SMNVEV (reference sequence).

This clone was counted a few times. The chain uses TRBV7-9 and TRBJ2-3, with a weak D call TRBD2 (6 bases). Germline V CDR1 and CDR2: SEHNR, FQNEAQ (reference sequence). V lost 5 bases and J 5 bases, leaving 14 bases between the germline ends. This CDR3 region has 14 residues. CDR3 sequence reads: CASSPRLDQDTQYF. DNA for the CDR3: TGTGCCAGCAGCCCACGACTAGATCAAGATACGCAGTATTTT.